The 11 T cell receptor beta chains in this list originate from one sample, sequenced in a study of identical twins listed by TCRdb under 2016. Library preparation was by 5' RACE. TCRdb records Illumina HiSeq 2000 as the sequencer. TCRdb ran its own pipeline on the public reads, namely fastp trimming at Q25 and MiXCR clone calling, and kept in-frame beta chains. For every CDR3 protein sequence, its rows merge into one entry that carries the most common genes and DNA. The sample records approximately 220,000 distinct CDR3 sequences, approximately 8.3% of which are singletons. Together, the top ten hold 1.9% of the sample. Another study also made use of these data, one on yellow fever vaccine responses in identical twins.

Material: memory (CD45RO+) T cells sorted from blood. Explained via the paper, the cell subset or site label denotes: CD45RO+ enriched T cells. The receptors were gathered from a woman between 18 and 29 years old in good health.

CDR3 sequence: CSARVGGDYGYTF. The CDR3 region has the DNA TGCAGTGCTAGAGTTGGGGGAGACTATGGCTACACCTTC. The V call is TRBV20-1, the J call TRBJ1-2, with a tentative D call TRBD1 (5 bases). Germline CDR1 DFQATT, CDR2 SNEGSKA (reference sequence). The CDR3 extends over 13 amino acids. V shed 1 base and J shed 3 bases, with 9 bases lying between them.

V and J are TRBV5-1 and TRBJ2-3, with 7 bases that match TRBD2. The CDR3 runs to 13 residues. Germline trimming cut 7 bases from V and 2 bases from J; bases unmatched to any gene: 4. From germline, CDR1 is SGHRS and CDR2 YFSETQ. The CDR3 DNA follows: TGCGCCAGCGGGGGAGGGGACACAGATACGCAGTATTTT. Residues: CASGGGDTDTQYF.

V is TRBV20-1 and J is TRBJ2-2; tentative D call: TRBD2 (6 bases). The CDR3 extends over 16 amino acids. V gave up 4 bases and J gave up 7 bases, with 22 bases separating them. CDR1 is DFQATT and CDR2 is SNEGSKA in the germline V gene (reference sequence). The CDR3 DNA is TGCAGTGCTAAATCCCGCGGGTCGGGAGTGGTCGGGGAGCTGTTTTTT. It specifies CSAKSRGSGVVGELFF.

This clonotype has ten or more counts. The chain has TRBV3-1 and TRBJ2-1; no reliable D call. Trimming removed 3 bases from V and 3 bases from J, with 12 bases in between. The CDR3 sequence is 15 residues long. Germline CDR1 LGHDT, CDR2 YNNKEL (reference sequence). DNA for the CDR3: TGTGCCAGCAGCCACATACGTATCAGCTACAATGAGCAGTTCTTC. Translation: CASSHIRISYNEQFF.

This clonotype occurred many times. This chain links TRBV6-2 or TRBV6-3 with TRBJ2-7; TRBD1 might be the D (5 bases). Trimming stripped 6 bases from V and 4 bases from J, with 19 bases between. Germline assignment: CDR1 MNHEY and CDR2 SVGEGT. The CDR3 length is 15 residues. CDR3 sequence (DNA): TGTGCCAGCAGCACCCCTGTTCTTGGGGCTTACGAGCAGTACTTC. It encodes CASSTPVLGAYEQYF.

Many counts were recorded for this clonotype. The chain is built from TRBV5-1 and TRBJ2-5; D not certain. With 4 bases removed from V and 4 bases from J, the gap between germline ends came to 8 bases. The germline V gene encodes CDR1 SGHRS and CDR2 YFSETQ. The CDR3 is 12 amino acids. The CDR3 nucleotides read TGCGCCAGCAGCCGGAATGGAGAGACCCAGTACTTC. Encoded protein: CASSRNGETQYF.

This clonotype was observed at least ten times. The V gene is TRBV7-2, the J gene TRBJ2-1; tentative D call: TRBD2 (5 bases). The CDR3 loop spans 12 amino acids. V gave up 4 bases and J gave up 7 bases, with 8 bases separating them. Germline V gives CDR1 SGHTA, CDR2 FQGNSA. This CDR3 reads CASSSSINEQFF. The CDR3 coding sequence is TGTGCCAGCAGCTCTAGCATAAATGAGCAGTTCTTC.

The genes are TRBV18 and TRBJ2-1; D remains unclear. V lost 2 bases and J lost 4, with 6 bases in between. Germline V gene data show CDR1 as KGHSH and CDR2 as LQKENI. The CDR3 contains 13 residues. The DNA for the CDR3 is TGTGCCAGCTCACCAGACTTATACAATGAGCAGTTCTTC. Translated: CASSPDLYNEQFF.

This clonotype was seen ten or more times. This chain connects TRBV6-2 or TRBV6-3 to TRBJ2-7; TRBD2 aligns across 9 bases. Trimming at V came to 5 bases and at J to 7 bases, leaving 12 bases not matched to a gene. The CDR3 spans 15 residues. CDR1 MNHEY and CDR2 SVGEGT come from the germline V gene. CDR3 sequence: CASSPPQREVGEQYF. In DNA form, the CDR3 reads TGTGCCAGCAGTCCCCCTCAGCGGGAGGTGGGGGAGCAGTACTTC.

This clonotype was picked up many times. The CDR3 sequence: CASSPQSYGYTF. The CDR3 nucleotides are TGTGCCAGCTCACCACAGAGCTATGGCTACACCTTC. V is TRBV18 and J is TRBJ1-2; unclear D gene. Germline CDR1 KGHSH, CDR2 LQKENI. Trimming cost V 1 base and J 4 bases, with 4 bases left between them. This CDR3 has 12 residues.

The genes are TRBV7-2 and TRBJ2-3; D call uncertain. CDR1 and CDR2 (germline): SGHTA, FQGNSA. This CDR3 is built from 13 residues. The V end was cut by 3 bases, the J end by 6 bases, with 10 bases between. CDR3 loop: CASSFSLRDTQYF. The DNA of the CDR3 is TGTGCCAGCAGCTTTTCCCTCCGGGATACGCAGTATTTT.